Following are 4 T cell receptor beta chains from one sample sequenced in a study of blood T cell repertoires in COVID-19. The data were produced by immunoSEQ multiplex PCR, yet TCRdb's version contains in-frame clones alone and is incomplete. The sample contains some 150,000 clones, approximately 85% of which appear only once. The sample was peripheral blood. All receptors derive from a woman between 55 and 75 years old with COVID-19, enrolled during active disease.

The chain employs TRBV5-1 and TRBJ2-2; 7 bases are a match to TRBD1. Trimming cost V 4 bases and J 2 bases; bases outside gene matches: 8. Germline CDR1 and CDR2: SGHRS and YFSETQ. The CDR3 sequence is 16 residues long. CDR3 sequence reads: CASSPGTDTNTGELFF. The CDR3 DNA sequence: TGCGCCAGCAGCCCCGGGACAGATACTAACACCGGGGAGCTGTTTTTT.

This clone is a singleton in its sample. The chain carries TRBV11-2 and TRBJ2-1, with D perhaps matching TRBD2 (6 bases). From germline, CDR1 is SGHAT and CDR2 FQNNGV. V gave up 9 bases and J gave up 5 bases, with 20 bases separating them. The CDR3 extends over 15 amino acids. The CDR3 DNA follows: TGTGCCAGTACCACCTCGGGGAGGACCCACAATGAGCAGTTCTTC. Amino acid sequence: CASTTSGRTHNEQFF. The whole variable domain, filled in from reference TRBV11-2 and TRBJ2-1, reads EAGVAQSPRYKIIEKRQSVAFWCNPISGHATLYWYQQILGQGPKLLIQFQNNGVVDDSQLPKDRFSAERLKGVDSTLKIQPAKLEDSAVYLCASTTSGRTHNEQFFGPGTRLTVL.

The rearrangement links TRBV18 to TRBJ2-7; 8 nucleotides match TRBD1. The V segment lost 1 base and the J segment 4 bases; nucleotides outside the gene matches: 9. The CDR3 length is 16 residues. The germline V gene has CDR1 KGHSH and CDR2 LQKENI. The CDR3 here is CASSPRTQGVPYEQYF. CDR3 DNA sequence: TGTGCCAGCTCACCACGGACACAGGGGGTCCCTTACGAGCAGTACTTC.

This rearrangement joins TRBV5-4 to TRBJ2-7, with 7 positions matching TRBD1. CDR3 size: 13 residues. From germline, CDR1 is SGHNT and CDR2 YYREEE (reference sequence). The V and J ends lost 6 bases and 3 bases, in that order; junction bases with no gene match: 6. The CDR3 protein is CASNRDSNYEQYF. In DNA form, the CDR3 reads TGTGCCAGCAACCGGGACAGCAACTACGAGCAGTACTTC. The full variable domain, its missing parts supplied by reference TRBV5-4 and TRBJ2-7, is ETGVTQSPTHLIKTRGQQVTLRCSSQSGHNTVSWYQQALGQGPQFIFQYYREEENGRGNFPPRFSGLQFPNYSSELNVNALELDDSALYLCASNRDSNYEQYFGPGTRLTVT.